This T cell receptor (beta chain) was profiled in a study of OX40 agonist ivuxolimab in advanced cancers. About the research overall: Each patient was given ivuxolimab into a vein every 2 weeks, at 0.01 to 10 mg/kg. Two cutaneous melanoma patients and one hepatocellular carcinoma patient, three in all, had partial responses. Study observations and caveats: Expanded clones tended on average to be more numerous among CD8+ T cells than CD4+. Expanded peripheral T cell antigen specificity was not determined.

Trimming removed 6 bases from V and 4 bases from J; junction bases left unmatched: 12. The CDR3 sequence is 16 residues long. Per germline, CDR1 SGHDN and CDR2 FVKESK. About this clone itself: What it recognizes is unknown.

Assay used: immunoSEQ multiplex PCR; TCRdb lists only in-frame clones, some missing. The profile shows about 69,000 clones, around 87% of them singletons. The source of this sequence is an adult with an advanced solid tumor such as melanoma, head and neck, liver or kidney cancer. The sequencing here drew on CD4+ or CD8+ T cells sorted from blood, taken in a trial of the OX40 agonist ivuxolimab. The rearrangement uses TRBV14 and TRBJ2-5, with 9 bases identical to TRBD2. CDR3 coding DNA: TGTGCCAGCAGGTACGTCTGGCGGGAGGGACCAGAGACCCAGTACTTC. Its protein product is CASRYVWREGPETQYF.